This TCR beta chain was captured in a study of shared clonotypes between healthy human individuals. Across the whole study: The people who gave samples were a couple of women and a few men aged 18 to 49. A donor's plate count was three for CD4 naive and three for CD4 memory; CD8 naive had two and CD8 memory one.

Naive CD8 isolation took CD45RO-negative cells positively selected for CCR7 and excluded terminally differentiated effector memory CD45RA+ cells. None of the donors, who were healthy HIV-negative adults, had recently had acute infections or vaccinations. This CDR3 contains 17 residues. Losses at the gene ends were 3 bases for V and 1 base for J; bases not matched to a gene: 10. In germline, CDR1 is SEHNR, CDR2 FQNEAQ (reference sequence). Study-wide results and caveats: Naive CD4 clonotypes were shared across a few donors at approximately 5.3%.

For this clone: Its specificity is not known.

Here immunoSEQ multiplex PCR was the method, and the copy in TCRdb shows in-frame clones only, minus some. Among over 800,000 clones listed, 80% to 95% were seen once. The gene calls are TRBV7-9 and TRBJ2-3, with TRBD2 identical over 7 bases. Material for sequencing was naive CD8+ T cells sorted from blood. The receptor comes from a man in his thirties or forties in good health. CDR3 nucleotide sequence: TGTGCCAGCAGCTTCCCAGAGAGACTAGCAGGCACAGATACGCAGTATTTT. Amino acids: CASSFPERLAGTDTQYF.